A selection of T cell receptor beta chains follows, all from one sample in a study of early T cells in non-severe SARS-CoV-2 infection. In TCRdb, the 5' RACE reads were re-called with MiXCR into one record per CDR3 protein. The data show tens of thousands of distinct CDR3 sequences, about 9.4% seen once. What was sequenced was whole blood. The receptors here all came from an adult who was a healthcare worker with PCR-confirmed SARS-CoV-2 infection or an uninfected control (not recorded which). CDR3s include the opening cysteine and the closing phenylalanine or tryptophan. The order of the fields is V gene, J gene, CDR3 protein.

v_call: TRBV6-2/TRBV6-3
j_call: TRBJ2-2
cdr3_aa: CASSNRDRGAETGELFF

v_call: TRBV7-9
j_call: TRBJ1-3
cdr3_aa: CASSLTGGYSGNTIYF

v_call: TRBV7-3
j_call: TRBJ2-3
cdr3_aa: CASSLVQGRDTQYF

v_call: TRBV10-3
j_call: TRBJ1-1
cdr3_aa: CAIRDTKGNTEAFF

v_call: TRBV5-1
j_call: TRBJ1-1
cdr3_aa: CASSFNLNTEAFF

v_call: TRBV12-5
j_call: TRBJ2-1
cdr3_aa: CASGLDQVPEQFF

v_call: TRBV12-3/TRBV12-4
j_call: TRBJ2-7
cdr3_aa: CASSPAGALYEQYF

v_call: TRBV6-1
j_call: TRBJ1-1
cdr3_aa: CASSLRQGSTEAFF

v_call: TRBV12-3/TRBV12-4
j_call: TRBJ2-1
cdr3_aa: CASTPPRTSGRMNEQFF

v_call: TRBV6-2/TRBV6-3
j_call: TRBJ1-2
cdr3_aa: CASSPGHPYGYTF

v_call: TRBV12-3/TRBV12-4
j_call: TRBJ1-2
cdr3_aa: CASSFSGQMNGYTF

v_call: TRBV3-1
j_call: TRBJ2-3
cdr3_aa: CASSRGTVRSTQYF

v_call: TRBV7-3
j_call: TRBJ2-2
cdr3_aa: CASSLAGRGTGELFF

v_call: TRBV20-1
j_call: TRBJ1-4
cdr3_aa: CSATDRGSNEKLFF

v_call: TRBV20-1
j_call: TRBJ2-7
cdr3_aa: CSAPTGRSYEQYF

v_call: TRBV21-1
j_call: TRBJ1-3
cdr3_aa: CASSRSGNTIYF

v_call: TRBV7-9
j_call: TRBJ1-3
cdr3_aa: CASSLVGLPGGGNTIYF

v_call: TRBV7-9
j_call: TRBJ2-3
cdr3_aa: CASSLAGAGESTDTQYF

v_call: TRBV27
j_call: TRBJ2-1
cdr3_aa: CASYAWDTYNEQFF

v_call: TRBV7-9
j_call: TRBJ2-3
cdr3_aa: CASSSSTFRVTDTQYF

v_call: TRBV7-8
j_call: TRBJ2-7
cdr3_aa: CASSLADVSYEQYF

v_call: TRBV11-2
j_call: TRBJ1-3
cdr3_aa: CASSHRGNTIYF

v_call: TRBV11-2
j_call: TRBJ2-5
cdr3_aa: CASSLNLDPQETQYF

v_call: TRBV3-1
j_call: TRBJ1-4
cdr3_aa: CASSQRRANEKLFF

v_call: TRBV5-4
j_call: TRBJ1-2
cdr3_aa: CASSSPSGVGYTF

v_call: TRBV19
j_call: TRBJ2-7
cdr3_aa: CASTPGASGAYEQYF

v_call: TRBV5-1
j_call: TRBJ2-1
cdr3_aa: CASSLGLTGKGEQFF

v_call: TRBV20-1
j_call: TRBJ2-5
cdr3_aa: CSAQPAEVGETQYF

v_call: TRBV20-1
j_call: TRBJ2-3
cdr3_aa: CSARGRASTDTQYF

v_call: TRBV11-2
j_call: TRBJ1-6
cdr3_aa: CASSMHHYSPLHF

v_call: TRBV4-1
j_call: TRBJ1-2
cdr3_aa: CASSQGADAGRGGYGYTF

v_call: TRBV4-3
j_call: TRBJ2-7
cdr3_aa: CASSRSQGSYEQYF

v_call: TRBV5-1
j_call: TRBJ1-1
cdr3_aa: CASSLMLGGNTEAFF

v_call: TRBV29-1
j_call: TRBJ1-2
cdr3_aa: CSVGLVGKDRGRSYGYTF

v_call: TRBV5-4
j_call: TRBJ2-2
cdr3_aa: CASSLVGTATTGELFF

v_call: TRBV29-1
j_call: TRBJ2-1
cdr3_aa: CSVVRDRGYNEQFF

v_call: TRBV6-2/TRBV6-3
j_call: TRBJ2-1
cdr3_aa: CASSSPRVQGNWLDWSDEQFF

v_call: TRBV11-1
j_call: TRBJ2-5
cdr3_aa: CASSLRVADVRETQYF

v_call: TRBV30
j_call: TRBJ2-7
cdr3_aa: CAWSRSGAPWGEQYF

v_call: TRBV4-3
j_call: TRBJ2-7
cdr3_aa: CASSQRALGSYEQYF

v_call: TRBV10-2
j_call: TRBJ1-4
cdr3_aa: CASGGQNEKLFF

v_call: TRBV12-3/TRBV12-4
j_call: TRBJ2-1
cdr3_aa: CASSLLAGGANEQFF

v_call: TRBV12-3/TRBV12-4
j_call: TRBJ2-5
cdr3_aa: CASSPYRVGETQYF

v_call: TRBV7-2
j_call: TRBJ1-2
cdr3_aa: CASSLGQGAQGYTF

v_call: TRBV18
j_call: TRBJ2-7
cdr3_aa: CASSGDRVVYEQYF

v_call: TRBV10-3
j_call: TRBJ2-1
cdr3_aa: CAISESSSEQFF

v_call: TRBV7-9
j_call: TRBJ2-1
cdr3_aa: CARAPPGSPNEQFF

v_call: TRBV12-3/TRBV12-4
j_call: TRBJ1-1
cdr3_aa: CASSFIQGKAFF

v_call: TRBV5-1
j_call: TRBJ1-4
cdr3_aa: CATRQARGEKLFF

v_call: TRBV2
j_call: TRBJ2-1
cdr3_aa: CASSEGLAYNEQFF

v_call: TRBV6-5
j_call: TRBJ1-2
cdr3_aa: CASSYGAGYTF

v_call: TRBV7-2
j_call: TRBJ2-7
cdr3_aa: CASRPTSGGSFEQYF

v_call: TRBV3-1
j_call: TRBJ2-1
cdr3_aa: CASSKPGQGKYEQFF

v_call: TRBV5-6
j_call: TRBJ1-1
cdr3_aa: CASSTVRKYTEAFF

v_call: TRBV6-2/TRBV6-3
j_call: TRBJ2-2
cdr3_aa: CASRGGGGHTGELFF